One sample yielded the 10 T cell receptor beta chains listed below, sequenced in a study of CD4+ T cells in melanoma. Method: immunoSEQ multiplex PCR; TCRdb's copy keeps in-frame clones and lacks some. The sample holds about 11,000 clones, approximately 68% seen once. Sequencing used cells from a culture (not recorded whether cultured in vitro). Receptors were obtained from a human donor with melanoma.

This chain links TRBV9 with TRBJ2-5; TRBD2 aligns across 11 bases. CDR1 is SGDLS and CDR2 is YYNGEE in the germline V gene. V was pared by 3 bases and J by 1 base, with 5 bases of the junction left unmatched. The CDR3 runs to 16 residues. The CDR3, as DNA: TGTGCCAGCAGCGGCCGACTAGCGGGGATCCAAGAGACCCAGTACTTC. It translates to CASSGRLAGIQETQYF. Variable domain in full (rest from reference TRBV9 and TRBJ2-5): DSGVTQTPKHLITATGQRVTLRCSPRSGDLSVYWYQQSLDQGLQFLIQYYNGEERAKGNILERFSAQQFPDLHSELNLSSLELGDSALYFCASSGRLAGIQETQYFGPGTRLLVL.

The chain combines TRBV7-2 with TRBJ1-2, with D maybe TRBD1 (5 bases). Trimming left V 4 bases short and J 8 bases short, with 23 bases between. The CDR3 extends over 16 amino acids. CDR1 and CDR2 (germline): SGHTA, FQGNSA. CDR3 nucleotides: TGTGCCAGCAGCTCCGCTCCCTCCCCAGGGCTTCGCGGCTACACCTTC. Its translation: CASSSAPSPGLRGYTF. Drawing the rest from reference TRBV7-2 and TRBJ1-2, the complete variable domain is GAGVSQSPSNKVTEKGKDVELRCDPISGHTALYWYRQSLGQGLEFLIYFQGNSAPDKSGLPSDRFSAERTGGSVSTLTIQRTQQEDSAVYLCASSSAPSPGLRGYTFGSGTRLTVV.

The rearrangement uses TRBV7-9 and TRBJ2-5, with 7 bases that match TRBD1. The V and J ends lost 7 bases and 1 base, in that order; junction bases with no gene match: 6. CDR1 is SEHNR, CDR2 FQNEAQ, per germline (reference sequence). The length of the CDR3 is 14 residues. The CDR3 loop reads CASTRRDSQETQYF. The CDR3 DNA is TGTGCCAGCACCAGACGGGACAGCCAAGAGACCCAGTACTTC.

Comment on this clone: Different DNA sequences within this sample yield the same CDR3. The chain links TRBV5-6 to TRBJ2-7; possibly TRBD1 for D (6 bases). Between the trimmed V and J ends, which lost 3 bases and 1 base, there was a span of 14 bases. CDR1 and CDR2 from the germline V gene are SGHDT and YYEEEE. The CDR3 is 15 residues long. As DNA, the CDR3 is TGTGCCAGCAGCTGGGACGGACAGATATCCTACGAGCAGTACTTC. This sequence encodes CASSWDGQISYEQYF.

This chain joins TRBV6-1 and TRBJ2-3, with TRBD2 matching over 8 bases. The germline V gene has CDR1 MNHNS and CDR2 SASEGT. The CDR3 length is 14 residues. Unmatched junction bases numbered 7, after V lost 6 bases and J lost 5 bases. DNA for the CDR3: TGTGCCAGCAGCCTGCGGGGGGCGGTAGATACGCAGTATTTT. Translating it yields CASSLRGAVDTQYF.

J is TRBJ2-7 and V is TRBV19; TRBD1 agrees at 10 bases. The V and J ends lost 9 bases and 5 bases, in that order; junction bases with no gene match: 16. CDR1 and CDR2 from the germline V gene are LNHDA and SQIVND (reference sequence). The CDR3 has 16 amino acids. This chain's CDR3 is CASKNSSRDRGNEQYF. The CDR3 coding sequence is TGTGCCAGCAAAAACTCAAGCCGGGACAGGGGCAACGAGCAGTACTTC.

This rearrangement joins TRBV11-3 to TRBJ1-1, with TRBD1 identical over 7 bases. This CDR3 is 14 amino acids long. The ends lost 5 bases at V and 1 base at J; junction bases unmatched: 4. Germline V lookup: CDR1 SGHNT, CDR2 YENEEA. The chain's CDR3 is CASSLQGGNTEAFF. The CDR3 DNA follows: TGTGCCAGCAGCCTCCAGGGGGGGAACACTGAAGCTTTCTTT.

CDR3 region: CASSLVGTDLYGYTF. CDR3 in DNA: TGTGCCAGCAGCTTAGTCGGGACCGACCTCTATGGCTACACCTTC. This chain links TRBV7-2 with TRBJ1-2, with a weak D call TRBD1 (5 bases). Between the trimmed V and J ends, which lost 1 base and 4 bases, there was a span of 13 bases. The CDR3 totals 15 residues. CDR1 and CDR2 (germline): SGHTA, FQGNSA. The complete variable domain, with remaining parts taken from reference TRBV7-2 and TRBJ1-2, reads GAGVSQSPSNKVTEKGKDVELRCDPISGHTALYWYRQSLGQGLEFLIYFQGNSAPDKSGLPSDRFSAERTGGSVSTLTIQRTQQEDSAVYLCASSLVGTDLYGYTFGSGTRLTVV.

The V call is TRBV6-6, the J call TRBJ2-3; D might be TRBD2 (5 bases). The CDR3 consists of 14 residues. Germline V gives CDR1 MNHNY, CDR2 SVGAGI (reference sequence). Trimming pared 6 bases from V and 4 bases from J, leaving 14 bases between. CDR3 in amino acids: CASSHGVGADTQYF. CDR3 in DNA: TGTGCCAGCAGCCACGGGGTGGGCGCAGATACGCAGTATTTT.

The chain recombines TRBV6-6 with TRBJ1-5; D is perhaps TRBD1 (5 bases). CDR3 length equals 15 residues. V lost 6 bases, J lost 0 bases, and 12 bases lay in between. Germline assignment: CDR1 MNHNY and CDR2 SVGAGI (reference sequence). The CDR3 spells CASRDEGHSNQPQHF. For the CDR3, the DNA is TGTGCCAGCAGGGACGAGGGGCATAGCAATCAGCCCCAGCATTTT.